Listed here are 13 T cell receptor beta chains from one sample, sequenced in a study of cytomegalovirus exposure and HLA in healthy donors. Vbeta (60) and Jbeta (13) primers were used in the PCR. The data were produced by immunoSEQ multiplex PCR, yet TCRdb's version contains in-frame clones alone and is incomplete. The sample includes 100,000 or so clones, 70% of them seen just once. Material for sequencing was PBMCs. The receptors were sampled from a man aged 35 to 55 in good health and CMV-seropositive.

The CDR3 sequence: CASSADTGELFF. DNA for the CDR3: TGTGCCAGTAGTGCAGACACCGGGGAGCTGTTTTTT. The chain has TRBV19 and TRBJ2-2; D gene uncertain. The ends were cut back, 5 bases at V and 3 bases at J, with 4 bases in the middle. Germline V gene data show CDR1 as LNHDA and CDR2 as SQIVND (reference sequence). The CDR3 spans 12 residues.

The V call is TRBV4-2, the J call TRBJ2-5, with 10 bases aligning to TRBD1. V was pared by 2 bases and J by 1 base, with 4 bases of the junction left unmatched. Germline CDR1 is LGHNA and CDR2 is YNFKEQ. There are 16 residues in the CDR3. The CDR3 protein is CASSQLGTGVQETQYF. The DNA for the CDR3 is TGTGCCAGCAGCCAATTGGGGACAGGGGTCCAAGAGACCCAGTACTTC.

The V call is TRBV10-1, the J call TRBJ1-4; 8 bases agree with TRBD1. This CDR3 is built from 15 residues. Germline values: CDR1 WNHNN, CDR2 SYGVQD (reference sequence). Losses at the gene ends were 3 bases for V and 5 bases for J; bases not matched to a gene: 5. The CDR3 region is CASSDGTGGNEKLFF. The CDR3 bases are TGCGCCAGCAGTGACGGTACAGGGGGAAATGAAAAACTGTTTTTT.

This clone came up a few times. This chain connects TRBV2 to TRBJ1-1, with D perhaps matching TRBD1 (5 bases). Trimming took 8 bases from V and 7 from J, leaving 20 bases between them. This CDR3 spans 14 amino acids. Germline CDR1 reads SNHLY; CDR2 reads FYNNEI. The CDR3 protein is CASGRIGDGDEAFF. CDR3 coding DNA: TGTGCCAGCGGGAGGATTGGGGACGGGGATGAAGCTTTCTTT.

This clone came up a few times. CDR3 sequence reads: CASSVYGLAGAETQYF. CDR3 in DNA: TGTGCCAGCAGTGTATACGGACTAGCGGGGGCAGAGACCCAGTACTTC. The rearrangement links TRBV6-1 to TRBJ2-5, with 13 bases aligning to TRBD2. CDR3 size: 16 residues. J gave up 4 bases and V 4 bases, and 6 bases lay outside the gene matches. Per the germline V gene, CDR1 is MNHNS and CDR2 is SASEGT.

This chain joins TRBV19 and TRBJ1-5; TRBD1 agrees at 7 bases. The germline V gene has CDR1 LNHDA and CDR2 SQIVND (reference sequence). The CDR3 has 14 amino acids. J was trimmed by 7 bases and V by 2 bases; bases with no gene match: 5. CDR3: CASSIPGGGQPQHF. The CDR3 nucleotides read TGTGCCAGTAGTATACCAGGGGGAGGACAGCCCCAGCATTTT.

The table lists this clone with a few counts. The chain employs TRBV5-1 and TRBJ2-5; 7 bases are shared with TRBD1. The junction had 7 bases not matched to a gene; V was cut back by 3 bases and J by 5 bases. Germline V lookup: CDR1 SGHRS, CDR2 YFSETQ. CDR3 length: 14 residues. CDR3 protein: CASSWTGQRETQYF. The CDR3 nucleotides are TGCGCCAGCAGCTGGACGGGACAGCGGGAGACCCAGTACTTC.

This rearrangement joins TRBV28 to TRBJ2-1, with D unresolved. V was clipped by 0 bases and J by 6 bases, with 6 bases between them. This CDR3 has 13 residues. The germline gives CDR1 MDHEN, CDR2 SYDVKM. The CDR3 region is CASSLWTSNEQFF. As DNA, the CDR3 is TGTGCCAGCAGTTTATGGACTTCCAATGAGCAGTTCTTC.

This clone was recorded a few times. This chain connects TRBV5-1 to TRBJ1-2, with 7 bases matching TRBD1. This CDR3 has 14 amino acids. Germline assignment: CDR1 SGHRS and CDR2 YFSETQ. Losses at the gene ends were 4 bases for V and 8 bases for J; bases not matched to a gene: 11. CDR3 protein: CASSGGTDGLGYTF. CDR3 nucleotides: TGCGCCAGCAGCGGGGGGACAGACGGCTTGGGCTACACCTTC.

The J gene is TRBJ2-3, the V gene TRBV29-1, with D perhaps matching TRBD2 (7 bases). This CDR3 is 13 amino acids long. With 7 bases removed from V and 6 bases from J, the gap between germline ends came to 17 bases. The germline V gene encodes CDR1 SQVTM and CDR2 ANQGSEA. CDR3 in DNA: TGCAGCGCAGACGGGGGGCGCGGGGATACGCAGTATTTT. This encodes CSADGGRGDTQYF.

The J gene is TRBJ2-1, the V gene TRBV5-8, with 12 bases identical to TRBD2. The V and J ends lost 4 bases and 7 bases, in that order; junction bases with no gene match: 6. CDR1 SGHTS and CDR2 YDEGEE come from the germline V gene. The CDR3 contains 15 residues. The CDR3 loop reads CASSPGTSGQNEQFF. The CDR3 DNA reads TGTGCCAGCAGCCCGGGGACTAGCGGGCAGAATGAGCAGTTCTTC.

This clone was counted a few times. V gene TRBV10-3 combines with J gene TRBJ1-1, with D possibly being TRBD1 (6 bases). The germline CDR1 and CDR2 sequences are ENHRY and SYGVKD. The CDR3 extends over 13 amino acids. The germline V and J ends were trimmed by 8 bases and 1 base, with 11 bases remaining between them. Here the CDR3 DNA reads TGTGCCATCGGCCCCAGGGGGAACACTGAAGCTTTCTTT. Translating gives CAIGPRGNTEAFF.

The chain is built from TRBV29-1 and TRBJ2-1; 9 bases line up with TRBD1. Trimming removed 7 bases from V and 6 bases from J; junction bases left unmatched: 7. Per germline, CDR1 SQVTM and CDR2 ANQGSEA. The CDR3 has 13 amino acids. The CDR3 DNA reads TGCAGCGGGGGGACAGGGACGGGCAATGAGCAGTTCTTC. It translates to CSGGTGTGNEQFF.